These 30 T cell receptor beta chains originate from one sample sequenced in a study of shared clonotypes between healthy human individuals. Measured with immunoSEQ multiplex PCR; TCRdb has only the in-frame clones, and not every one. The sample records around 2.3 million clones, 90% to 96% being singletons. Material for sequencing was naive CD4+ T cells sorted from blood. Subset in this sample: CD45RA+ positively selected. The receptors were gathered from a man aged 18 to 35 in good health.

This chain joins TRBV11-3 and TRBJ2-2; 9 nucleotides line up with TRBD1. The germline CDR1 and CDR2 sequences are SGHNT and YENEEA. The CDR3 spans 15 residues. Germline trimming cut 4 bases from V and 5 bases from J; bases unmatched to any gene: 5. The CDR3 nucleotides read TGTGCCAGCAGCTCCGGGACAGGGCGAACCGGGGAGCTGTTTTTT. Protein sequence: CASSSGTGRTGELFF. Full variable domain (rest looked up from reference TRBV11-3 and TRBJ2-2): EAGVVQSPRYKIIEKKQPVAFWCNPISGHNTLYWYLQNLGQGPELLIRYENEEAVDDSQLPKDRFSAERLKGVDSTLKIQPAELGDSAVYLCASSSGTGRTGELFFGEGSRLTVL.

Regarding this clone: The junction shows a germline mismatch at one end, possibly a read error. This chain connects TRBV4-1 to TRBJ2-2, with a possible D match to TRBD2 (6 bases). Per the germline V gene, CDR1 is MGHRA and CDR2 is YSYEKL. This CDR3 has 15 amino acids. The CDR3 sequence: CASSEEEGTTGELFF. CDR3 DNA sequence: TGCGCCAGCAGCGAAGAGGAGGGAACCACCGGGGAGCTGTTTTTT.

The chain is built from TRBV5-6 and TRBJ2-5; no firm D call. The V end lost 0 bases, the J end lost 3 bases, and 9 bases lay between the germline ends. This CDR3 has 14 amino acids. CDR1 and CDR2 from the germline V gene are SGHDT and YYEEEE. CDR3 sequence (DNA): TGTGCCAGCAGCTTGGGTCTTCGCAAAGAGACCCAGTACTTC. This translates into CASSLGLRKETQYF.

The rearrangement uses TRBV30 and TRBJ1-6, with D perhaps matching TRBD1 (6 bases). The V end lost 4 bases, the J end lost 5 bases, and 15 bases lay between the germline ends. This CDR3 spans 15 amino acids. Per germline, CDR1 GTSNPN and CDR2 SVGIG (reference sequence). CDR3 sequence (DNA): TGTGCCTGGACCGCTCTGGACAGAGATAATTCACCCCTCCACTTT. Its translation is CAWTALDRDNSPLHF.

The genes are TRBV5-4 and TRBJ2-7; a weak D match, TRBD2 (5 bases). CDR3 length: 13 amino acids. The V end was cut by 0 bases, the J end by 5 bases, with 9 bases between. CDR1 and CDR2 from the germline V gene are SGHNT and YYREEE (reference sequence). CDR3 nucleotides: TGTGCCAGCAGCTTGGAAAGGGAGCACGAGCAGTACTTC. Amino acids: CASSLEREHEQYF.

This clone appeared once. The V call is TRBV7-8, the J call TRBJ2-5; D may be TRBD1 (5 bases). The germline V gene has CDR1 SGHVS and CDR2 FQNEAQ. This CDR3 comprises 16 residues. Trimming cost V 7 bases and J 1 base, with 19 bases left between them. The CDR3, as DNA: TGTGCCAGCATCCTTGCACAGGCCGCCGGCCAAGAGACCCAGTACTTC. It encodes CASILAQAAGQETQYF.

The gene calls are TRBV7-2 and TRBJ1-2; D is unresolved. CDR1 and CDR2 from the germline V gene are SGHTA and FQGNSA. The CDR3 runs 12 residues. The germline V and J ends were trimmed by 6 bases and 4 bases, with 9 bases remaining between them. Here the CDR3 DNA reads TGTGCCAGCAGTTCTAATATCTATGGCTACACCTTC. It encodes CASSSNIYGYTF. The full variable domain, completed using reference TRBV7-2 and TRBJ1-2, is GAGVSQSPSNKVTEKGKDVELRCDPISGHTALYWYRQSLGQGLEFLIYFQGNSAPDKSGLPSDRFSAERTGGSVSTLTIQRTQQEDSAVYLCASSSNIYGYTFGSGTRLTVV.

The chain combines TRBV12-5 with TRBJ1-1; D possibly corresponds to TRBD1 (5 bases). CDR1 and CDR2 from the germline V gene are LGHNT and FRNRAP. Trimming stripped 3 bases from V and 3 bases from J, with 20 bases between. There are 17 residues in the CDR3. The CDR3 sequence: CASGFGTKHGEDTEAFF. The CDR3 nucleotides are TGTGCTAGTGGTTTTGGGACGAAGCATGGAGAGGACACTGAAGCTTTCTTT. Full variable domain (outside the CDR3, taken from reference TRBV12-5 and TRBJ1-1): DARVTQTPRHKVTEMGQEVTMRCQPILGHNTVFWYRQTMMQGLELLAYFRNRAPLDDSGMPKDRFSAEMPDATLATLKIQPSEPRDSAVYFCASGFGTKHGEDTEAFFGQGTRLTVV.

The chain carries TRBV5-6 and TRBJ2-2, with TRBD2 as a possible D gene (7 bases). The CDR3 totals 14 residues. CDR1 is SGHDT, CDR2 YYEEEE, per germline. Trimming took 4 bases from V and 7 from J, leaving 14 bases between them. The CDR3 DNA is TGTGCCAGCAGCCACCGGGGGGCGAACGGGGAGCTGTTTTTT. Translated, it gives CASSHRGANGELFF.

The chain has TRBV6-1 and TRBJ1-1; TRBD1 aligns across 8 bases. CDR1 MNHNS and CDR2 SASEGT come from the germline V gene. Germline trimming cut 11 bases from V and 2 bases from J; bases unmatched to any gene: 7. The CDR3 totals 13 residues. The CDR3 loop is CAGIQGANTEAFF. CDR3 bases: TGTGCCGGCATCCAGGGGGCTAACACTGAAGCTTTCTTT.

This clone came up once. J is TRBJ1-6 and V is TRBV30; 7 nucleotides line up with TRBD1. CDR3 length: 15 residues. CDR1 GTSNPN and CDR2 SVGIG come from the germline V gene (reference sequence). V was pared by 3 bases and J by 7 bases, with 9 bases of the junction left unmatched. Here the CDR3 DNA reads TGTGCCTGGAGGTTTCGCGGCAGGGGGAATTCACCCCTCCACTTT. Protein sequence: CAWRFRGRGNSPLHF.

As concerns this clone: The sample carries other DNA sequences with the same CDR3. The chain recombines TRBV27 with TRBJ1-1; D is uncertain. Trimming took off 1 base at V and 5 bases at J, with 8 bases between the two ends. The CDR3 runs 13 residues. Looked up from germline, CDR1 is MNHEY and CDR2 is SMNVEV (reference sequence). Written as DNA, the CDR3 is TGTGCCAGCAGTTTATACCGGGGTACTGAAGCTTTCTTT. It translates to CASSLYRGTEAFF.

This chain joins TRBV6-5 and TRBJ2-7; the D gene is possibly TRBD2 (6 bases). Germline-derived CDR1 and CDR2 are MNHEY and SVGAGI. V was pared by 4 bases and J by 5 bases, with 15 bases between. The length of the CDR3 is 14 residues. This CDR3 reads CASSLEGWNDEQYF. The CDR3 DNA reads TGTGCCAGCAGTTTGGAGGGGTGGAATGACGAGCAGTACTTC.

The chain is built from TRBV23-1 and TRBJ2-7; D is perhaps TRBD2 (5 bases). TRBV23-1 belongs to the ORF category, with a function that is uncertain. The V end was cut by 8 bases, the J end by 7 bases, with 21 bases between. The CDR3 is made up of 14 amino acids. The CDR3 DNA follows: TGCGCCAGCTCCCCCCCAGACTACTATGTTGAGCAGTACTTC. Its translation is CASSPPDYYVEQYF.

The chain is built from TRBV6-1 and TRBJ1-5; the D is unclear. Trimming shortened V by 8 bases and J by 8 bases, and 13 bases separated the two germline ends. This CDR3 spans 12 amino acids. Germline assignment: CDR1 MNHNS and CDR2 SASEGT. The CDR3 is CASGSPNEPQHF. The CDR3 nucleotides read TGTGCCAGCGGGAGTCCCAACGAGCCCCAGCATTTT.

This clone was picked up one time. This rearrangement joins TRBV7-9 to TRBJ2-5; D might be TRBD1 or TRBD2, each matching 5 bases. The CDR3 is 17 amino acids. V shed 1 base and J shed 1 base, with 16 bases lying between them. The germline V gene encodes CDR1 SEHNR and CDR2 FQNEAQ (reference sequence). Here the CDR3 DNA reads TGTGCCAGCAGCTTAGAGTACGGGGCGGCATCCCAAGAGACCCAGTACTTC. Its translation: CASSLEYGAASQETQYF.

The gene calls are TRBV19 and TRBJ1-2, with TRBD1 identical over 8 bases. Unmatched junction bases numbered 12, after V lost 3 bases and J lost 3 bases. Germline V gene data show CDR1 as LNHDA and CDR2 as SQIVND (reference sequence). The CDR3 runs to 17 residues. The CDR3 reads CASSIGAGGLVYYGYTF. As DNA, the CDR3 is TGTGCCAGTAGTATTGGGGCAGGGGGCTTGGTATACTATGGCTACACCTTC.

The chain couples TRBV10-3 to TRBJ2-7; 7 nucleotides align to TRBD2. V trimming: 1 base; J trimming: 3 bases; junction bases outside the gene matches: 3. This CDR3 has 14 amino acids. Per germline, CDR1 ENHRY and CDR2 SYGVKD. The CDR3 protein is CAISEFGGSYEQYF. The CDR3 DNA reads TGTGCCATCAGTGAGTTCGGGGGGAGCTACGAGCAGTACTTC.

The chain combines TRBV7-2 with TRBJ2-1; 11 bases are shared with TRBD1. The CDR3 extends over 16 amino acids. Germline trimming cut 3 bases from V and 3 bases from J; bases unmatched to any gene: 4. The germline V gene has CDR1 SGHTA and CDR2 FQGNSA. The CDR3 DNA reads as TGTGCCAGCAGCTTGAGTGGGACAGGGGGCTACAATGAGCAGTTCTTC. Translating it yields CASSLSGTGGYNEQFF.

This clone was observed a handful of times. Additional DNA sequences in this sample encode the identical CDR3. The chain combines TRBV30 with TRBJ1-1; no firm D call. Germline-derived CDR1 and CDR2 are GTSNPN and SVGIG (reference sequence). This CDR3 comprises 11 residues. Trimming pared 3 bases from V and 7 bases from J, leaving 9 bases between. The CDR3 here is CAWRRAGEAFF. The CDR3 DNA is TGTGCCTGGAGGAGGGCGGGTGAAGCTTTCTTT.

As DNA, the CDR3 is TGTGCCAGCAGCTTAGAGCCTAGCAAAGAGACCCAGTACTTC. Translating it yields CASSLEPSKETQYF. The V and J genes are TRBV11-2 and TRBJ2-5; perhaps TRBD2 as D (5 bases). Per the germline V gene, CDR1 is SGHAT and CDR2 is FQNNGV. CDR3 length equals 14 residues. Trimming took 0 bases from V and 3 from J, leaving 8 bases between them.

The V call is TRBV7-9, the J call TRBJ2-5; TRBD1 aligns across 8 bases. Germline values: CDR1 SEHNR, CDR2 FQNEAQ (reference sequence). V shed 5 bases, J shed 5 bases, and the junction held 10 bases outside the gene matches. The CDR3 spans 15 residues. This chain's CDR3 is CASSPPGQGGETQYF. For the CDR3, the DNA is TGTGCCAGCAGCCCGCCCGGACAGGGTGGGGAGACCCAGTACTTC.

CDR3: CASMRGLGTGELFF. The CDR3 nucleotides read TGTGCCAGCATGAGGGGCCTTGGGACCGGGGAGCTGTTTTTT. J is TRBJ2-2 and V is TRBV9; tentatively, D is TRBD1 or TRBD2 (5 bases each). Per the germline V gene, CDR1 is SGDLS and CDR2 is YYNGEE. Trimming shortened V by 6 bases and J by 5 bases, and 14 bases separated the two germline ends. This CDR3 is built from 14 residues.

The CDR3 region is CASSLRTSGGTGELFF. Here the CDR3 DNA reads TGTGCCAGCAGTTTAAGGACTAGCGGGGGTACCGGGGAGCTGTTTTTT. The V call is TRBV28, the J call TRBJ2-2; 13 bases match TRBD2. The CDR3 totals 16 residues. Germline V gene lookup returns CDR1 MDHEN and CDR2 SYDVKM. V lost 2 bases to trimming and J lost 5 bases; unmatched junction nucleotides: 2.

The rearrangement uses TRBV5-1 and TRBJ2-7; no clear D gene. Germline CDR1 is SGHRS and CDR2 is YFSETQ. This CDR3 has 14 residues. The ends were cut back, 2 bases at V and 5 bases at J, with 14 bases in the middle. CDR3 sequence reads: CASSFLPDRDEQYF. The CDR3, as DNA: TGCGCCAGCAGCTTTCTTCCCGACCGGGACGAGCAGTACTTC.

This clone showed up just once. V gene TRBV6-6 combines with J gene TRBJ1-5; a possible D gene is TRBD1 (5 bases). V dropped 8 bases and J dropped 2 bases, with 10 bases sitting between them. The CDR3 length is 13 residues. Germline assignment: CDR1 MNHNY and CDR2 SVGAGI (reference sequence). The CDR3 DNA is TGTGCCAGCGGGGGGGTGGGCAATCAGCCCCAGCATTTT. Encoded protein: CASGGVGNQPQHF.

In nucleotides, the CDR3 is TGTGCCAGCAGTGGGATGGAACGAGGGGACACCGGGGAGCTGTTTTTT. Translating gives CASSGMERGDTGELFF. The V call is TRBV25-1, the J call TRBJ2-2; D may be TRBD1 or TRBD2 (5 bases each). The germline gives CDR1 MGHDK, CDR2 SYGVNS. The CDR3 covers 16 residues. Trimming pared 4 bases from V and 3 bases from J, leaving 15 bases between.

In the case of this clone: This sample also contains other DNA sequences that code for the same CDR3. This chain uses TRBV10-3 with TRBJ1-4; D might be TRBD1 (5 bases). The V end was cut by 4 bases, the J end by 8 bases, with 8 bases between. In germline, CDR1 is ENHRY, CDR2 SYGVKD. The CDR3 extends over 12 amino acids. DNA for the CDR3: TGTGCCATCAGTGGGGGGGACGAAAAACTGTTTTTT. Protein: CAISGGDEKLFF.

The chain employs TRBV7-9 and TRBJ2-7; 8 bases are shared with TRBD1. The CDR3 length is 16 residues. Germline trimming cut 2 bases from V and 0 bases from J; bases unmatched to any gene: 6. CDR1 is SEHNR and CDR2 is FQNEAQ in the germline V gene (reference sequence). CDR3 DNA: TGTGCCAGCAGCTTAACGGGACAGGTGAGCTCCTACGAGCAGTACTTC. It is translated as CASSLTGQVSSYEQYF.

CDR3 DNA sequence: TGTGCCAGCAGTACCCAGGGGTTCGAGCAGTACTTC. It yields the protein CASSTQGFEQYF. The chain has TRBV6-6 and TRBJ2-7, with a weak D call TRBD1 (6 bases). This CDR3 has 12 amino acids. The germline V gene encodes CDR1 MNHNY and CDR2 SVGAGI (reference sequence). V was clipped by 5 bases and J by 6 bases, with 11 bases between them.